The 22 T cell receptor beta chains below all came from one sample that was sequenced in a study of T cells in Graves' hyperthyroidism and ophthalmopathy. TCR beta CDR3 regions were amplified from RNA. A first-round RT-PCR of the TCR CDR3 used the HTBI primer set. TCRdb re-derived calls from the multiplex PCR reads in MiXCR, one entry per CDR3 protein. The sample holds around 180,000 distinct CDR3 sequences; approximately 17% are singletons and the top ten take approximately 28%. The sample consisted of blood. These receptors came from a woman between 45 and 65 years old with Graves' hyperthyroidism.

V gene TRBV7-9 combines with J gene TRBJ2-5; 11 bases map to TRBD1. Germline V lookup: CDR1 SEHNR, CDR2 FQNEAQ (reference sequence). With 4 bases clipped from V and 1 base from J, the junction kept 5 bases outside the gene matches. This CDR3 comprises 16 residues. The CDR3 DNA reads TGTGCCAGCAGCTCCCGGGACAGGGGGTTCCAAGAGACCCAGTACTTC. The encoded protein is CASSSRDRGFQETQYF.

This clonotype was counted many times. V usage is TRBV19 and J usage is TRBJ1-1; perhaps TRBD1 as D (6 bases). This CDR3 is 12 amino acids long. Between the trimmed V and J ends, which lost 5 bases and 5 bases, there was a span of 9 bases. CDR1 is LNHDA, CDR2 SQIVND, per germline (reference sequence). CDR3 residues: CASSEQGTEAFF. In DNA form, the CDR3 reads TGTGCCAGTAGTGAGCAGGGGACTGAAGCTTTCTTT.

The chain carries TRBV12-3 or TRBV12-4 and TRBJ2-1; D remains ambiguous. CDR3 size: 16 residues. V was clipped by 5 bases and J by 0 bases, with 14 bases between them. The CDR3 DNA follows: TGTGCCAGCAGTATAGGGTATTTAGTCTCCTACAATGAGCAGTTCTTC. It specifies CASSIGYLVSYNEQFF.

This clonotype was detected only a few times. The CDR3 does not end in the conserved phenylalanine or tryptophan, so this is likely a read error. The V call is TRBV20-1, the J call TRBJ2-7; D uncertain. In germline, CDR1 is DFQATT, CDR2 SNEGSKA (reference sequence). CDR3 length: 13 amino acids. Trimming left V 4 bases short and J 0 bases short, with 10 bases between. DNA for the CDR3: TGCAGTGCTAATAACGGGCACTCCTACGAGCAGTACCTC. Encoded protein: CSANNGHSYEQYL.

This clonotype was seen many times. The chain has TRBV5-1 and TRBJ2-4; the D is unclear. The V and J ends lost 1 base and 8 bases respectively, with 13 bases between them. Germline V gene data show CDR1 as SGHRS and CDR2 as YFSETQ. The length of the CDR3 is 14 residues. Here the CDR3 reads CASSLSSQVDIQYF. For the CDR3, the DNA is TGCGCCAGCAGCTTGTCTTCTCAAGTGGACATTCAGTACTTC. Looking up the rest from reference TRBV5-1 and TRBJ2-4 gives the full variable domain: KAGVTQTPRYLIKTRGQQVTLSCSPISGHRSVSWYQQTPGQGLQFLFEYFSETQRNKGNFPGRFSGRQFSNSRSEMNVSTLELGDSALYLCASSLSSQVDIQYFGAGTRLSVL.

V and J are TRBV18 and TRBJ1-1, with TRBD1 matching 9 bases. J gave up 3 bases and V 5 bases, and 4 bases lay outside the gene matches. The CDR3 is made up of 14 amino acids. CDR1 is KGHSH, CDR2 LQKENI, per germline. The CDR3 loop reads CASSATGGYTEAFF. Written as DNA, the CDR3 is TGTGCCAGCTCAGCGACAGGGGGTTACACTGAAGCTTTCTTT.

This clonotype occurred many times. The rearrangement uses TRBV27 and TRBJ1-1, with D hard to call. Per germline, CDR1 MNHEY and CDR2 SMNVEV (reference sequence). The CDR3 length is 13 residues. The ends were cut back, 0 bases at V and 10 bases at J, with 12 bases in the middle. In DNA, the CDR3 is TGTGCCAGCAGTTTATCTTTCGCTGAGGGAGCTTTCTTT. Its protein product is CASSLSFAEGAFF.

Ten or more counts support this clonotype. V gene TRBV6-1 combines with J gene TRBJ1-5, with D hard to call. Germline-derived CDR1 and CDR2 are MNHNS and SASEGT. Trimming took 5 bases from V and 7 from J, leaving 15 bases between them. This CDR3 is built from 14 residues. DNA for the CDR3: TGTGCCAGCAGTTATCGACGGATGGTACAGCCCCAGCATTTT. Its translation is CASSYRRMVQPQHF.

The V gene is TRBV27, the J gene TRBJ2-1; TRBD1 matches at 11 bases. This CDR3 is 14 amino acids long. The germline V gene has CDR1 MNHEY and CDR2 SMNVEV (reference sequence). With 9 bases clipped from V and 7 bases from J, the junction kept 8 bases outside the gene matches. The DNA of the CDR3 is TGTGCCAGTTCGGACAGGGGGCATAGGAATGAGCAGTTCTTC. Translating gives CASSDRGHRNEQFF.

Ten or more counts support this clonotype. The V call is TRBV6-2 or TRBV6-3, the J call TRBJ1-1, with D unresolved. Germline values: CDR1 MNHEY, CDR2 SVGEGT. The CDR3 covers 14 residues. The V gene lost 3 bases and the J gene lost 3 bases, with 11 bases spanning the gap. In DNA form, the CDR3 reads TGTGCCAGCAGTTATTTCGAAATCGACACTGAAGCTTTCTTT. It is translated as CASSYFEIDTEAFF.

The table lists this clonotype with a few counts. The chain combines TRBV20-1 with TRBJ1-2; tentatively, D is TRBD1 (5 bases). The V end was cut by 6 bases, the J end by 2 bases, with 19 bases between. Germline lookup yields CDR1 DFQATT and CDR2 SNEGSKA (reference sequence). The CDR3 loop spans 15 amino acids. The CDR3, as DNA: TGCAGTGCCCTGCTTCTAACCGGGGCCAACTATGGCTACACCTTC. This encodes CSALLLTGANYGYTF.

Only a few counts were recorded for this clonotype. The chain employs TRBV5-1 and TRBJ1-1; 9 bases match TRBD1. There are 16 residues in the CDR3. V lost 4 bases and J lost 3; bases outside the gene matches: 10. Germline values: CDR1 SGHRS, CDR2 YFSETQ. The CDR3 loop reads CASSPGQGRRDTEAFF. The CDR3 DNA follows: TGCGCCAGCAGCCCAGGACAGGGGAGGAGGGACACTGAAGCTTTCTTT.

V usage is TRBV5-4 and J usage is TRBJ1-2, with D tentatively TRBD1 (6 bases). The CDR3 loop spans 13 amino acids. Trimming cost V 4 bases and J 2 bases, with 9 bases left between them. Germline CDR1 and CDR2: SGHNT and YYREEE (reference sequence). The DNA of the CDR3 is TGTGCCAGCAGCATGGACAGCAACTATGGCTACACCTTC. Protein product: CASSMDSNYGYTF. Variable domain in full (rest from reference TRBV5-4 and TRBJ1-2): ETGVTQSPTHLIKTRGQQVTLRCSSQSGHNTVSWYQQALGQGPQFIFQYYREEENGRGNFPPRFSGLQFPNYSSELNVNALELDDSALYLCASSMDSNYGYTFGSGTRLTVV.

The rearrangement uses TRBV2 and TRBJ2-7; the match to TRBD1 covers 8 bases. This CDR3 has 18 residues. V trimming: 7 bases; J trimming: 3 bases; junction bases outside the gene matches: 20. Per germline, CDR1 SNHLY and CDR2 FYNNEI. The chain's CDR3 is CASTDGRGHGSCFYEQYF. CDR3 nucleotide sequence: TGTGCCAGCACCGACGGCAGGGGGCATGGGTCATGTTTCTACGAGCAGTACTTC.

This clonotype was seen repeatedly, ten times or more. This chain uses TRBV27 with TRBJ2-7; TRBD2 matches at 7 bases. Germline CDR1 MNHEY, CDR2 SMNVEV (reference sequence). V was pared by 8 bases and J by 2 bases, with 9 bases of the junction left unmatched. This CDR3 comprises 14 residues. The CDR3 loop is CASRTWGRAYEQYF. For the CDR3, the DNA is TGTGCCAGCCGAACGTGGGGGAGGGCCTACGAGCAGTACTTC.

In this sample, this clonotype turned up many times. The chain is built from TRBV2 and TRBJ2-4; the match to TRBD1 covers 9 bases. The length of the CDR3 is 12 residues. Per the germline V gene, CDR1 is SNHLY and CDR2 is FYNNEI. Trimming at V came to 5 bases and at J to 10 bases, leaving 3 bases not matched to a gene. DNA for the CDR3: TGTGCCAGCAGTCGACAGGGGGAGATTCAGTACTTC. Its protein product is CASSRQGEIQYF. Looking up the rest from reference TRBV2 and TRBJ2-4 gives the full variable domain: EPEVTQTPSHQVTQMGQEVILRCVPISNHLYFYWYRQILGQKVEFLVSFYNNEISEKSEIFDDQFSVERPDGSNFTLKIRSTKLEDSAMYFCASSRQGEIQYFGAGTRLSVL.

V is TRBV7-9 and J is TRBJ2-3, with 13 bases fitting TRBD2. With 7 bases clipped from V and 0 bases from J, the junction kept 13 bases outside the gene matches. Germline-derived CDR1 and CDR2 are SEHNR and FQNEAQ (reference sequence). The CDR3 loop spans 19 amino acids. As DNA, the CDR3 is TGTGCCAGCAACCTACTAGCGGGGGGGCCGTTCCCTAGCACAGATACGCAGTATTTT. Translating gives CASNLLAGGPFPSTDTQYF. Full variable domain (outside the CDR3, taken from reference TRBV7-9 and TRBJ2-3): DTGVSQNPRHKITKRGQNVTFRCDPISEHNRLYWYRQTLGQGPEFLTYFQNEAQLEKSRLLSDRFSAERPKGSFSTLEIQRTEQGDSAMYLCASNLLAGGPFPSTDTQYFGPGTRLTVL.

A few counts support this clonotype. The gene calls are TRBV5-4 and TRBJ2-3, with 9 bases that match TRBD2. With V trimmed by 0 bases and J by 6 bases, 5 bases remained unmatched. Germline CDR1 reads SGHNT; CDR2 reads YYREEE (reference sequence). The CDR3 loop spans 15 amino acids. Here the CDR3 reads CASSLGGLAGDTQYF. In nucleotides, the CDR3 is TGTGCCAGCAGCTTGGGGGGACTAGCTGGCGATACGCAGTATTTT.

This clonotype occurred many times. The rearrangement joins TRBV27 to TRBJ2-2, with D tentatively TRBD1 (5 bases). The germline V gene has CDR1 MNHEY and CDR2 SMNVEV (reference sequence). V shed 3 bases and J shed 0 bases, with 8 bases lying between them. The CDR3 consists of 15 residues. CDR3 sequence: CASSLRTTNTGELFF. Written as DNA, the CDR3 is TGTGCCAGCAGTTTGAGGACAACGAACACCGGGGAGCTGTTTTTT.

The CDR3 sequence: CASSLTYGNYGYTF. The CDR3 DNA sequence: TGTGCCAGCAGTTTAACGTACGGGAACTATGGCTACACCTTC. The V call is TRBV27, the J call TRBJ1-2; the D is unclear. Between the trimmed V and J ends, which lost 2 bases and 2 bases, there was a span of 9 bases. There are 14 residues in the CDR3. Germline V gene sequence: CDR1 MNHEY, CDR2 SMNVEV (reference sequence).

This clonotype was detected ten times or more. The rearrangement uses TRBV3-1 and TRBJ2-7; 7 bases line up with TRBD1. The CDR3 is made up of 15 amino acids. From germline, CDR1 is LGHDT and CDR2 YNNKEL (reference sequence). Unmatched junction bases numbered 9, after V lost 4 bases and J lost 3 bases. In nucleotides, the CDR3 is TGTGCCAGCAGCCCTACAGGGGACGTGCGCTACGAGCAGTACTTC. It is translated as CASSPTGDVRYEQYF.

In regard to this clonotype: Just one base apart from a much larger clone, this may be a read error. The chain links TRBV9 to TRBJ1-1; possible D gene TRBD1, 6 bases. The CDR3 is made up of 15 amino acids. The germline V gene has CDR1 SGDLS and CDR2 YYNGEE. The V end lost 4 bases, the J end lost 4 bases, and 17 bases lay between the germline ends. CDR3 DNA: TGTGCCAGCAGCTTGGCAGGGGATCGGATCACTGAAGCTTTCTTT. It translates to CASSLAGDRITEAFF.